This TCR beta chain is from a study of T-cell reconstitution after alpha-beta-depleted transplantation in children. The CDR3 extends over 13 amino acids. V was shortened by 3 bases and J by 3 bases, with 8 bases between the two germline ends. Germline CDR1 is KGHDR and CDR2 is SFDVKD. Broader study findings: Hyperexpanded clones declined; after one year, newly produced T cells mostly supplied diversity. High day-60 TCRbeta diversity in some patients came from surviving recipient T cells and thymic progenitors. Reportedly, alpha-beta T cells present about two months post-transplant originated from several hundred expanded clones of graft origin.

This clonotype was seen only once. Its cognate antigen is unknown. Unique molecular identifiers were built into the TCRbeta library. TCRdb recomputed calls from the PCR reads with MiXCR, one row per CDR3 protein. The repertoire consists of hundreds of thousands of distinct CDR3 sequences, with 24% occurring once and the leading ten covering about 5%. The chain carries TRBV24-1 and TRBJ2-7; D not certain. Here the sequenced sample was PBMCs, mostly from graft donor cells, taken 360 days after TCRalphabeta/CD19-depleted stem cell transplant. The TCR comes from a female patient between 2 and 15 years old who had a stem cell transplant for congenital amegakaryocytic thrombocytopenia, so the T cells may come from the graft donor. The CDR3 sequence is CATSDPFSYEQYF. CDR3 DNA sequence: TGTGCCACCAGTGATCCCTTCAGCTACGAGCAGTACTTC.